The 8 T cell receptor beta chains below all came from one sample that was sequenced in a study of blood T cells in healthy people across ages (dated by TCRdb to the mid-2010s). Library creation used 5' RACE. The listed sequencing device is Illumina HiSeq 2500. A second roughly 6 to 12 cycle PCR used a sample-barcoded 5' primer and a J-beta primer mix. TCRdb took the public reads, trimmed them with fastp at Q25, ran MiXCR for clone calling and kept in-frame beta chains. Every CDR3 protein is listed once, alongside the most common genes and DNA of its rows. The sample table shows hundreds of thousands of distinct CDR3 sequences, and about 52% are seen once. About 32% of the sample is taken by the ten largest. The sample comprised blood. These receptors were obtained from a woman aged 55-69 years in good health.

The V call is TRBV3-1, the J call TRBJ1-5; 7 nucleotides agree with TRBD1. V trimming: 8 bases; J trimming: 0 bases; junction bases outside the gene matches: 4. This CDR3 has 14 amino acids. CDR1 LGHDT and CDR2 YNNKEL come from the germline V gene (reference sequence). This CDR3 reads CASGDRASNQPQHF. CDR3 coding DNA: TGTGCCAGCGGCGACAGGGCTAGCAATCAGCCCCAGCATTTT.

This chain uses TRBV29-1 with TRBJ2-1, with a tentative D call TRBD2 (5 bases). Looked up from germline, CDR1 is SQVTM and CDR2 is ANQGSEA. Trimming took 5 bases from V and 8 from J, leaving 13 bases between them. The CDR3 has 12 amino acids. CDR3 sequence reads: CSVWGRRHEQFF. The CDR3 nucleotides are TGCAGCGTTTGGGGTCGGAGGCATGAGCAGTTCTTC.

This chain connects TRBV12-3 or TRBV12-4 to TRBJ1-5; TRBD1 agrees at 7 bases. The length of the CDR3 is 17 residues. Trimming cost V 5 bases and J 4 bases; bases outside gene matches: 14. The CDR3 DNA follows: TGTGCCAGCAGTATAAGGACAGGCTGGGGACCTAATCAGCCCCAGCATTTT. This codes for CASSIRTGWGPNQPQHF.

This clonotype was picked up one time. In DNA form, the CDR3 reads TGTACCAGCAGCCGCGGCACCAACTACGAGCAGTACTTC. As protein: CTSSRGTNYEQYF. The chain links TRBV7-2 to TRBJ2-4; D is ambiguous. The J call is doubtful: the DNA matches TRBJ2-7 better. CDR3 length: 13 residues. Germline lookup yields CDR1 SGHTA and CDR2 FQGNSA.

This rearrangement joins TRBV6-1 to TRBJ2-5, with D perhaps matching TRBD2 (6 bases). CDR3 length: 16 amino acids. Looked up from germline, CDR1 is MNHNS and CDR2 is SASEGT. Trimming took off 0 bases at V and 11 bases at J, with 22 bases between the two ends. The CDR3 nucleotides are TGTGCCAGCAGTGAAGCGGGCATAGCGGCCGTTCCCCTTCAGTACTTC. As protein: CASSEAGIAAVPLQYF.

The rearrangement joins TRBV27 to TRBJ2-6; unclear D gene. The CDR3 contains 15 residues. Trimming left V 6 bases short and J 4 bases short, with 13 bases between. Germline loops: CDR1 MNHEY, CDR2 SMNVEV (reference sequence). CDR3 protein: CASRPLSPGANVLTF. CDR3 sequence (DNA): TGTGCCAGCAGACCCCTGTCTCCCGGGGCCAACGTCCTGACTTTC. Full variable domain (missing parts from reference TRBV27 and TRBJ2-6): EAQVTQNPRYLITVTGKKLTVTCSQNMNHEYMSWYRQDPGLGLRQIYYSMNVEVTDKGDVPEGYKVSRKEKRNFPLILESPSPNQTSLYFCASRPLSPGANVLTFGAGSRLTVL.

This clonotype was counted only a few times. The chain employs TRBV15 and TRBJ2-5; the D gene is possibly TRBD2 (6 bases). The CDR3 runs to 17 residues. The germline CDR1 and CDR2 sequences are LNHNV and YYDKDF (reference sequence). The V end was cut by 0 bases, the J end by 4 bases, with 18 bases between. The CDR3 nucleotides are TGTGCCACCAGCAGAGATGTGGGCACGAGGAGGGGAGAGACCCAGTACTTC. The encoded protein is CATSRDVGTRRGETQYF. Full variable domain (outside the CDR3, taken from reference TRBV15 and TRBJ2-5): DAMVIQNPRYQVTQFGKPVTLSCSQTLNHNVMYWYQQKSSQAPKLLFHYYDKDFNNEADTPDNFQSRRPNTSFCFLDIRSPGLGDTAMYLCATSRDVGTRRGETQYFGPGTRLLVL.

This CDR3 is CASSLLAATSRLEGVKNIQYF. The CDR3 nucleotides read TGTGCCAGCAGCCTCTTGGCCGCGACTAGCCGTTTAGAGGGGGTCAAAAACATTCAGTACTTC. The rearrangement links TRBV7-6 to TRBJ2-4; tentatively, D is TRBD2 (7 bases). The V end lost 5 bases, the J end lost 3 bases, and 32 bases lay between the germline ends. Germline CDR1 is SGHVS and CDR2 is FNYEAQ. The CDR3 is 21 amino acids.